This entry lists 5 T cell receptor beta chains sequenced from one sample in a study of cytomegalovirus exposure and HLA in healthy donors. With 60 Vbeta and 13 Jbeta primers, the PCR was carried out. Produced via immunoSEQ multiplex PCR; TCRdb's table is partial and in-frame only. The data hold fewer than 120,000 clones, with 86% observed a single time. Material for sequencing was PBMCs. Source of these receptors: a man aged 40-55 years in good health and CMV-seronegative.

The chain uses TRBV6-6 and TRBJ2-7; 7 bases are shared with TRBD1. The germline V gene has CDR1 MNHNY and CDR2 SVGAGI (reference sequence). The CDR3 contains 14 residues. Trimming removed 5 bases from V and 2 bases from J; junction bases left unmatched: 6. The CDR3 is CASSNRDSAYEQYF. CDR3 DNA sequence: TGTGCCAGCAGTAACCGGGACAGCGCCTACGAGCAGTACTTC.

The chain couples TRBV28 to TRBJ2-3; TRBD1 might be the D (7 bases). This CDR3 spans 15 amino acids. Trimming pared 5 bases from V and 2 bases from J, leaving 14 bases between. Germline loops: CDR1 MDHEN, CDR2 SYDVKM. The DNA for the CDR3 is TGTGCCAGCAGTGGAGGGACAGCCTTCACAGATACGCAGTATTTT. Protein product: CASSGGTAFTDTQYF.

A single count supports this clone. The CDR3 protein is CASSLGAGDTQYF. The CDR3 DNA is TGTGCCAGCAGCTTAGGAGCGGGCGATACGCAGTATTTT. The chain recombines TRBV7-2 with TRBJ2-3; D might be TRBD2 (6 bases). Germline V lookup: CDR1 SGHTA, CDR2 FQGNSA. The ends were cut back, 1 base at V and 6 bases at J, with 8 bases in the middle. The CDR3 loop spans 13 amino acids. Supplemented by reference TRBV7-2 and TRBJ2-3, the full variable domain reads GAGVSQSPSNKVTEKGKDVELRCDPISGHTALYWYRQSLGQGLEFLIYFQGNSAPDKSGLPSDRFSAERTGGSVSTLTIQRTQQEDSAVYLCASSLGAGDTQYFGPGTRLTVL.

V and J are TRBV5-1 and TRBJ1-1; 7 nucleotides agree with TRBD1. The CDR3 has 16 amino acids. J gave up 1 base and V 0 bases, and 6 bases lay outside the gene matches. Germline V gene data show CDR1 as SGHRS and CDR2 as YFSETQ. CDR3 residues: CASSLGSAGGNTEAFF. The CDR3 nucleotides are TGCGCCAGCAGCTTGGGTTCGGCAGGGGGGAACACTGAAGCTTTCTTT. The entire variable domain, with the rest obtained from reference TRBV5-1 and TRBJ1-1, is as follows: KAGVTQTPRYLIKTRGQQVTLSCSPISGHRSVSWYQQTPGQGLQFLFEYFSETQRNKGNFPGRFSGRQFSNSRSEMNVSTLELGDSALYLCASSLGSAGGNTEAFFGQGTRLTVV.

The chain is built from TRBV2 and TRBJ1-4, with D possibly TRBD1 on 5 matching bases. The germline V gene has CDR1 SNHLY and CDR2 FYNNEI. The CDR3 spans 12 residues. V was shortened by 2 bases and J by 10 bases, with 8 bases between the two germline ends. CDR3 DNA: TGTGCCAGCAGTGAACAGGGTACAAAACTGTTTTTT. The encoded protein is CASSEQGTKLFF.